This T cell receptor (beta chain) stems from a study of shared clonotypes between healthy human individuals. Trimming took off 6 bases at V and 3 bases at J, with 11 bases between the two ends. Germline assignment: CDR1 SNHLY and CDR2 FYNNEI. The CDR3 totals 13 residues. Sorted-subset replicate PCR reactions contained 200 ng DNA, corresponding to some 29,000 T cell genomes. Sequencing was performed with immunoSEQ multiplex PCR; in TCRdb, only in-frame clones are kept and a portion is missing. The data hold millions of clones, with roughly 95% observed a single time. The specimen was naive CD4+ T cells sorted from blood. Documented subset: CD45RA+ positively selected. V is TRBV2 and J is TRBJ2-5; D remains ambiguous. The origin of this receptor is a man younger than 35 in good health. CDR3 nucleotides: TGTGCCAGCAGGGTAGGGTCTGAAGAGACCCAGTACTTC. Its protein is CASRVGSEETQYF. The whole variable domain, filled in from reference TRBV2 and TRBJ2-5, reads EPEVTQTPSHQVTQMGQEVILRCVPISNHLYFYWYRQILGQKVEFLVSFYNNEISEKSEIFDDQFSVERPDGSNFTLKIRSTKLEDSAMYFCASRVGSEETQYFGPGTRLLVL.